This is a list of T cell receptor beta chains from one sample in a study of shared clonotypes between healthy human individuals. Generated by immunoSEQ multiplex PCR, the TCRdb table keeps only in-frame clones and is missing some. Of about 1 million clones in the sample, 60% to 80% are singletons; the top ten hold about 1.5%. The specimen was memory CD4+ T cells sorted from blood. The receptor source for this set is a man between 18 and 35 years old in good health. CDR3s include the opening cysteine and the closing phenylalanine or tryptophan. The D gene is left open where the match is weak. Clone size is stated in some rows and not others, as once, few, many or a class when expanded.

TGTGCCAGCAGCTCCCATTGGAATGAGCAGTTCTTC,CASSSHWNEQFF,12,TRBV5-6,NA,TRBJ2-1,NA
TGTGCCAGCAGTTTATTTGGGGGCGAATTTCAGCCCCAGCATTTT,CASSLFGGEFQPQHF,15,TRBV28,few,TRBJ1-5,NA
TGTGCCAGCAGTTACGGGATTGGGGCAGGGGCTGGCTACACCTTC,CASSYGIGAGAGYTF,15,TRBV6-5,many,TRBJ1-2,NA
TGTGCCAGCAGTTCCTTACAGGGGGCCGGGGCCAACGTCCTGACTTTC,CASSSLQGAGANVLTF,16,TRBV6-6,NA,TRBJ2-6,TRBD1
TGTGCCAGCAGCTCAGGGACAGGCGGGTCTGGAAACACCATATATTTT,CASSSGTGGSGNTIYF,16,TRBV7-9,few,TRBJ1-3,TRBD1
TGTGCCAGCTCCCCAGCAGGGCTAGCGGGCGAGCAGTACTTC,CASSPAGLAGEQYF,14,TRBV18,NA,TRBJ2-7,TRBD2
TGTGCCAGCAGCTTGAACCTCGGGTCGGTAAACGTCCTGACTTTC,CASSLNLGSVNVLTF,15,TRBV5-4,NA,TRBJ2-6,NA
TGTGCCACACGGAAGGGGGTGGAAGAGACCCAGTACTTC,CATRKGVEETQYF,13,TRBV11-2,NA,TRBJ2-5,NA
TGTGCCAGCAGTCCCAACGTGAGGGGGGGCTATGGCTACACCTTC,CASSPNVRGGYGYTF,15,TRBV6-1,few,TRBJ1-2,NA
TGTGCCAGCAGTCAAAGAGGGGACTCAAGCACAGATACGCAGTATTTT,CASSQRGDSSTDTQYF,16,TRBV9,NA,TRBJ2-3,NA
TGTGCCAGTAGTAGAGCAGGGGCTGGATATAGCAATCAGCCCCAGCATTTT,CASSRAGAGYSNQPQHF,17,TRBV19,few,TRBJ1-5,NA
TGTGCCAGCAGCTTATCGTTTGAATTAGGATCCTACGAGCAGTACTTC,CASSLSFELGSYEQYF,16,TRBV7-8,NA,TRBJ2-7,NA
TGTGCCAGCAGCTTAGCACGGACTAGCGGGATCTCCTACGAGCAGTACTTC,CASSLARTSGISYEQYF,17,TRBV7-2,NA,TRBJ2-7,TRBD2
TGTGCCAGCAGCTTATTTACCGGGACAGCAGAGACCCAGTACTTC,CASSLFTGTAETQYF,15,TRBV7-3,NA,TRBJ2-5,TRBD1
TGTGCCAGCAGGCCCAGGGTCCTAGCCAAAAACATTCAGTACTTC,CASRPRVLAKNIQYF,15,TRBV6-5,NA,TRBJ2-4,NA
TGTGCCACGGGAGTTTTCAATGAGCAGTTCTTC,CATGVFNEQFF,11,TRBV12-5,NA,TRBJ2-1,NA
TGTGCCAGTAGTGACCAGGGGGCGCGTGGCAATCAGCCCCAGCATTTT,CASSDQGARGNQPQHF,16,TRBV19,NA,TRBJ1-5,TRBD1
TGTGCCAGCAGCCCGGACAGGAATGAAAAACTGTTTTTT,CASSPDRNEKLFF,13,TRBV7-2,NA,TRBJ1-4,TRBD1
TGTGCCACCAGCAGAGACGGGGGGGCGAATGAGCAGTTCTTC,CATSRDGGANEQFF,14,TRBV15,NA,TRBJ2-1,TRBD2
TGTGCCAGCAGCTTGAGTCGAGGACAGGGGTTACGTGCGGGAAACACCATATATTTT,CASSLSRGQGLRAGNTIYF,19,TRBV7-9,NA,TRBJ1-3,TRBD1
TGTGCCAGCTCACCCGTTGAAAGGGGTGAGCAGTTCTTC,CASSPVERGEQFF,13,TRBV18,NA,TRBJ2-1,NA
TGTGCCAGCAGCAGGGGTGGCGGAGGGACTGAAGCTTTCTTT,CASSRGGGGTEAFF,14,TRBV6-5,once,TRBJ1-1,NA